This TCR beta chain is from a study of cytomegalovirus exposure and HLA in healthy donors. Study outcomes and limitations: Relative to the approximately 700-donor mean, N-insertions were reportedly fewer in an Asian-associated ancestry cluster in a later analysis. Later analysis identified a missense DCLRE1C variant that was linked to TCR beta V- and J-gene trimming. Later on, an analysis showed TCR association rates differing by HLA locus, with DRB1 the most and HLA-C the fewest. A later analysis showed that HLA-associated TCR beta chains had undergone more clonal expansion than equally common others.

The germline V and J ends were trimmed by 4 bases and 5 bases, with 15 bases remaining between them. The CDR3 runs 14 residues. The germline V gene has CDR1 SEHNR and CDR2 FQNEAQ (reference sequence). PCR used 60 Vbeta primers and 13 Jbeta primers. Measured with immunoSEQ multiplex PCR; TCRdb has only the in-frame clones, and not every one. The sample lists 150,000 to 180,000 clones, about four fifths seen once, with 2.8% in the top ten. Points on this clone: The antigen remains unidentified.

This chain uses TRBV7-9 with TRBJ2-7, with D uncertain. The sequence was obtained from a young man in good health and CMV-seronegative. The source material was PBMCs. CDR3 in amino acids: CASSSNGGLHEQYF. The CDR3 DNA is TGTGCCAGCAGCTCGAACGGTGGTCTCCACGAGCAGTACTTC.